These 16 T cell receptor beta chains came from one sample sequenced in a study of identical twins. TCRdb redid the calling of the 5' RACE reads with MiXCR, one entry per CDR3 protein. Of around 680,000 distinct CDR3 sequences listed, around 8.6% are singletons. This same sample was also part of a study on yellow fever vaccine responses in identical twins.

The sequenced sample was PBMCs. The origin of the receptors is a woman in her late teens or twenties in good health.

This clonotype was picked up many times. The rearrangement links TRBV5-1 to TRBJ2-1; 7 bases match TRBD2. From germline, CDR1 is SGHRS and CDR2 YFSETQ. With V trimmed by 1 base and J by 0 bases, 4 bases remained unmatched. The CDR3 is made up of 16 amino acids. The CDR3 coding sequence is TGCGCCAGCAGCTTGAGCGGGGTCCCCTCCTACAATGAGCAGTTCTTC. Translating it yields CASSLSGVPSYNEQFF.

The chain couples TRBV20-1 to TRBJ1-2, with D unclear. V gave up 0 bases and J gave up 0 bases, with 8 bases separating them. From germline, CDR1 is DFQATT and CDR2 SNEGSKA (reference sequence). This CDR3 region has 14 residues. Here the CDR3 DNA reads TGCAGTGCTAGAGAGCGGCAGACTAACTATGGCTACACCTTC. Its protein is CSARERQTNYGYTF.

The chain uses TRBV5-1 and TRBJ2-3; unclear D gene. This CDR3 has 14 residues. Deletions cut 4 bases from V and 4 bases from J, with 13 bases between. Germline lookup yields CDR1 SGHRS and CDR2 YFSETQ. CDR3 DNA sequence: TGCGCCAGCAGCCCCTTTGGGGTGGCAGATACGCAGTATTTT. Amino acids: CASSPFGVADTQYF.

This clonotype was counted between two and nine times. The chain uses TRBV29-1 and TRBJ2-4; D is perhaps TRBD1 (5 bases). Germline CDR1 SQVTM, CDR2 ANQGSEA. This CDR3 is 11 amino acids long. V was shortened by 4 bases and J by 6 bases, with 7 bases between the two germline ends. In DNA, the CDR3 is TGCAGCGTTGTAGGGGTAAACATTCAGTACTTC. It encodes CSVVGVNIQYF.

The chain uses TRBV4-1 and TRBJ2-1, with TRBD1 matching 8 bases. Per the germline V gene, CDR1 is MGHRA and CDR2 is YSYEKL. With V trimmed by 2 bases and J by 9 bases, 12 bases remained unmatched. The CDR3 contains 16 residues. The CDR3 loop reads CASSQLQATGAGEQFF. The CDR3 DNA reads as TGCGCCAGCAGCCAACTACAAGCGACAGGGGCAGGTGAGCAGTTCTTC.

About this clonotype itself: A much larger clonotype is one base distant, so this may be a read error. The chain employs TRBV7-9 and TRBJ2-1; a possible D gene is TRBD1 (6 bases). V was pared by 5 bases and J by 1 base, with 9 bases between. Germline-derived CDR1 and CDR2 are SEHNR and FQNEAQ (reference sequence). The CDR3 runs to 14 residues. This CDR3 is CASSPGESYNEQFF. The CDR3 DNA reads TGTGCCAGCAGCCCAGGGGAATCCTACAATGAGCAGTTCTTC.

The J gene is TRBJ2-5, the V gene TRBV20-1; D remains unclear. This CDR3 is 14 amino acids long. Germline values: CDR1 DFQATT, CDR2 SNEGSKA (reference sequence). Deletions cut 0 bases from V and 2 bases from J, with 10 bases between. CDR3 amino acids: CSAREVGQQETQYF. For the CDR3, the DNA is TGCAGTGCTAGAGAAGTTGGGCAGCAAGAGACCCAGTACTTC.

This clonotype was recorded many times. V gene TRBV5-1 combines with J gene TRBJ1-1; 8 nucleotides align to TRBD1. Germline V gene sequence: CDR1 SGHRS, CDR2 YFSETQ. V dropped 4 bases and J dropped 3; count of bases not matched to a gene: 11. This CDR3 contains 16 residues. The CDR3 DNA reads TGCGCCAGCAGCCCCGGACAGGGAGTAAGGGACACTGAAGCTTTCTTT. Its translation: CASSPGQGVRDTEAFF.

V gene TRBV6-2 or TRBV6-3 combines with J gene TRBJ2-7, with no clear D. Germline values: CDR1 MNHEY, CDR2 SVGEGT. The CDR3 is made up of 14 amino acids. Trimming cost V 5 bases and J 4 bases, with 15 bases left between them. The CDR3 here is CASSPQSMVYEQYF. CDR3 nucleotides: TGTGCCAGCAGTCCCCAGTCGATGGTATACGAGCAGTACTTC.

The chain carries TRBV28 and TRBJ2-7; 7 nucleotides line up with TRBD1. The CDR3 sequence is 15 residues long. Germline V gene data show CDR1 as MDHEN and CDR2 as SYDVKM. V shed 3 bases, J shed 0 bases, and the junction held 5 bases outside the gene matches. CDR3 nucleotides: TGTGCCAGCAGTTTGAGGGGGCTGAACTCCTACGAGCAGTACTTC. This translates into CASSLRGLNSYEQYF.

The chain carries TRBV11-3 and TRBJ2-1; 9 bases align to TRBD2. J lost 4 bases, V lost 0 bases, and 4 bases had no gene match. The CDR3 sequence is 16 residues long. Germline V CDR1 and CDR2: SGHNT, YENEEA. The CDR3 coding sequence is TGTGCCAGCAGCTTAGATCTCCTAGCGGGGTACAATGAGCAGTTCTTC. Its protein product is CASSLDLLAGYNEQFF.

This clonotype was counted a few times. V gene TRBV7-9 combines with J gene TRBJ2-7; TRBD2 matches 7 bases. V trimming: 7 bases; J trimming: 5 bases; junction bases outside the gene matches: 8. This CDR3 spans 13 amino acids. Germline-derived CDR1 and CDR2 are SEHNR and FQNEAQ (reference sequence). CDR3 nucleotides: TGTGCCAGCACCGAATATGCGGGGGACGAGCAGTACTTC. Amino acids: CASTEYAGDEQYF.

This sequence joins TRBV6-1 and TRBJ1-2, with 10 nucleotides matching TRBD1. CDR1 and CDR2 from the germline V gene are MNHNS and SASEGT. The CDR3 length is 15 residues. J was trimmed by 2 bases and V by 6 bases; bases with no gene match: 6. Written as DNA, the CDR3 is TGTGCCAGCAGACGCCCGGGACAGGGGAACTATGGCTACACCTTC. Translated, it gives CASRRPGQGNYGYTF.

This clonotype was detected a few times. This chain joins TRBV7-2 and TRBJ2-1, with 8 bases fitting TRBD2. There are 17 residues in the CDR3. The germline CDR1 and CDR2 sequences are SGHTA and FQGNSA. Losses at the gene ends were 5 bases for V and 0 bases for J; bases not matched to a gene: 9. CDR3 DNA: TGTGCCAGCAGCACCAGACTAGCGAGGAGCTCCTACAATGAGCAGTTCTTC. Amino acid sequence: CASSTRLARSSYNEQFF.

The chain recombines TRBV3-1 with TRBJ2-1; D might be TRBD2 (6 bases). Germline CDR1 and CDR2: LGHDT and YNNKEL (reference sequence). V gave up 1 base and J gave up 9 bases, with 19 bases separating them. The CDR3 has 16 residues. CDR3 protein: CASSQVGGLRITEQFF. CDR3 nucleotide sequence: TGTGCCAGCAGCCAAGTAGGCGGACTAAGGATCACTGAGCAGTTCTTC.

The chain recombines TRBV28 with TRBJ1-5; D is uncertain. The CDR3 contains 14 residues. Trimming cost V 11 bases and J 4 bases, with 18 bases left between them. Germline V gives CDR1 MDHEN, CDR2 SYDVKM. Here the CDR3 reads CASRGAGGNQPQHF. CDR3 bases: TGTGCCTCTCGGGGAGCAGGCGGGAATCAGCCCCAGCATTTT.